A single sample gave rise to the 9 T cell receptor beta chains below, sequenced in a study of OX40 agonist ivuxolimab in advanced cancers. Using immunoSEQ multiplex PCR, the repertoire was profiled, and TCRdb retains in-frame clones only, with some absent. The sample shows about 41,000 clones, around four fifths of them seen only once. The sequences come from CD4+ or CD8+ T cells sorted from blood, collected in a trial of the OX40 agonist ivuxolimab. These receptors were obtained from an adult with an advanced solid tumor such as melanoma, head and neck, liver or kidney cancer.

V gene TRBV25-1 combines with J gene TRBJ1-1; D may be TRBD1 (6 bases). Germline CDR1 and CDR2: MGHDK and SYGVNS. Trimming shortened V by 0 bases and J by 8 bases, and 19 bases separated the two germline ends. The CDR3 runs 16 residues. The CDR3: CASSEYTAGGHREAFF. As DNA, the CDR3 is TGTGCCAGCAGTGAATATACGGCGGGGGGGCACAGGGAAGCTTTCTTT.

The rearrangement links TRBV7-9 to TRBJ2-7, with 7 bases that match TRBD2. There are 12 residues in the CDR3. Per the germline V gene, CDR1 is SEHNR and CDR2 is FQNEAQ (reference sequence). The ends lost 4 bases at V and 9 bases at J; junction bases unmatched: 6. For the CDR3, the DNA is TGTGCCAGCAGCTGGGAGCGGGACGTGCAGTACTTC. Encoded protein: CASSWERDVQYF.

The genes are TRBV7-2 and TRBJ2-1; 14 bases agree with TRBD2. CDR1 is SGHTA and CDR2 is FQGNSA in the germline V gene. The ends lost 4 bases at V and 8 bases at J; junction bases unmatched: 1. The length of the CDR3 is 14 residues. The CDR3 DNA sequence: TGTGCCAGCAGCTCGGGACTAGCGGGAGATGAGCAGTTCTTC. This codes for CASSSGLAGDEQFF. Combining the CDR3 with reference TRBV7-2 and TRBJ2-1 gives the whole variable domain GAGVSQSPSNKVTEKGKDVELRCDPISGHTALYWYRQSLGQGLEFLIYFQGNSAPDKSGLPSDRFSAERTGGSVSTLTIQRTQQEDSAVYLCASSSGLAGDEQFFGPGTRLTVL.

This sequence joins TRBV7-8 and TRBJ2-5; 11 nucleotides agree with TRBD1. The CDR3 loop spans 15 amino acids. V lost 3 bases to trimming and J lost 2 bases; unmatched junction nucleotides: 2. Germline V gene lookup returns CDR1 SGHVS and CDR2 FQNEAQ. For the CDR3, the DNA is TGTGCCAGCAGCTTGGACAGGGGGCGGCAAGAGACCCAGTACTTC. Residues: CASSLDRGRQETQYF.

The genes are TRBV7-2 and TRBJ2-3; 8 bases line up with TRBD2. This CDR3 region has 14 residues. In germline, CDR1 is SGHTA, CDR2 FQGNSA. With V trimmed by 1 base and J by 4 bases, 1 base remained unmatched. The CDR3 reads CASSLGLASDTQYF. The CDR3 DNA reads TGTGCCAGCAGCTTAGGACTAGCGTCAGATACGCAGTATTTT.

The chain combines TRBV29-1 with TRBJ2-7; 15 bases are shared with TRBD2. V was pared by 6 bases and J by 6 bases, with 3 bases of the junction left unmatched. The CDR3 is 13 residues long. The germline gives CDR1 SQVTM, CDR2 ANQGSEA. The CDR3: CSVGTSGGSEQYF. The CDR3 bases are TGCAGCGTCGGGACTAGCGGGGGGTCCGAGCAGTACTTC.

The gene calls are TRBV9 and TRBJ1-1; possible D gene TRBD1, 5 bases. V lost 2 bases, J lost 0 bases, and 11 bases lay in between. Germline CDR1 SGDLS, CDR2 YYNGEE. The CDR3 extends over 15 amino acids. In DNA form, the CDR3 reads TGTGCCAGCAGCGTTTCCGGGACTCTGAACACTGAAGCTTTCTTT. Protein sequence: CASSVSGTLNTEAFF.

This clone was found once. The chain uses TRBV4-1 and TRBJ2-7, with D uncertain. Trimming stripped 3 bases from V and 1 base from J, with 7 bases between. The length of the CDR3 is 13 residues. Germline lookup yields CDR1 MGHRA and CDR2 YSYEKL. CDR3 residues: CASSQTPSYEQYF. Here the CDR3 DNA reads TGCGCCAGCAGCCAGACACCTTCCTACGAGCAGTACTTC.

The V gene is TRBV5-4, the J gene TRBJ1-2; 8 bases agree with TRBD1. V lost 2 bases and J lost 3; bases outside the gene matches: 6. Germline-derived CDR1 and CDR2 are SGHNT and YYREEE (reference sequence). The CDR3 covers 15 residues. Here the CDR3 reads CASSFPDRVYYGYTF. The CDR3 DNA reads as TGTGCCAGCAGCTTTCCGGACAGGGTGTACTATGGCTACACCTTC.